The following is a TCR beta chain sequence with its context. These data originate in a study of CD8+ T cells in alopecia areata. Study information: Among treated patients, oral tofacitinib was administered at 5 to 10 mg twice daily. Tofacitinib continued for 6 to 18 months and was then withheld for 6 months.

cDNA serving as the sequencing template came from extracted, reverse transcribed RNA. The assay was immunoSEQ multiplex PCR, and TCRdb's table has in-frame clones only and misses some. The table lists about 150,000 clones, roughly 52% of them singletons. Treatment described: oral pan-JAK inhibitor, 5-10 mg twice daily. Sampling of alopecia areata patients yielded lesional scalp punch biopsies as well as peripheral blood. PBMCs served as the source from which CD4+ and CD8+ T cells were sorted. The source of this sequence is a human donor with alopecia areata. The sample consisted of CD8+ T cells sorted from blood, taken at week 4, from a patient treated with tofacitinib.

The CDR3: CASSYTKPTTGVGQPQHF. The CDR3 nucleotides read TGTGCCAGCAGTTATACCAAACCCACAACAGGGGTTGGACAGCCCCAGCATTTT. This rearrangement joins TRBV27 to TRBJ1-5; 7 nucleotides match TRBD1. CDR3 length equals 18 residues. V was pared by 4 bases and J by 7 bases, with 19 bases of the junction left unmatched. Germline V CDR1 and CDR2: MNHEY, SMNVEV (reference sequence).